Following are 15 T cell receptor beta chains from one sample sequenced in a study of blood T cell repertoires in COVID-19. Clones were sequenced by immunoSEQ multiplex PCR, and TCRdb holds only the in-frame ones, with some missing. The table lists just under 350,000 clones, roughly 89% of them singletons. Material: peripheral blood. The receptors derive from a young woman who had recovered from COVID-19.

The chain joins TRBV24-1 to TRBJ2-1, with 9 bases fitting TRBD2. Trimming cost V 3 bases and J 0 bases; bases outside gene matches: 8. The length of the CDR3 is 18 residues. Germline V gene sequence: CDR1 KGHDR, CDR2 SFDVKD. The CDR3 is CATSDLTSGGASYNEQFF. As DNA, the CDR3 is TGTGCCACCAGTGATCTGACTAGCGGAGGGGCCTCCTACAATGAGCAGTTCTTC.

DNA for the CDR3: TGTGCCAGCAGTTCTGGACAGGGGTACAATGAGCAGTTCTTC. This codes for CASSSGQGYNEQFF. V is TRBV27 and J is TRBJ2-1, with 9 bases that match TRBD1. V lost 4 bases and J lost 4; bases outside the gene matches: 2. Germline V gene lookup returns CDR1 MNHEY and CDR2 SMNVEV (reference sequence). There are 14 residues in the CDR3.

The V gene is TRBV6-5, the J gene TRBJ2-7; 8 bases agree with TRBD1. Germline trimming cut 6 bases from V and 3 bases from J; bases unmatched to any gene: 7. The CDR3 length is 14 residues. Germline V gene sequence: CDR1 MNHEY, CDR2 SVGAGI. The CDR3 region is CASRGDRGGYEQYV. DNA for the CDR3: TGTGCCAGCAGAGGAGACAGGGGTGGCTACGAGCAGTACGTC.

This clone was found once. The chain uses TRBV30 and TRBJ2-1, with D unresolved. Germline assignment: CDR1 GTSNPN and CDR2 SVGIG (reference sequence). This CDR3 has 15 residues. V was clipped by 0 bases and J by 8 bases, with 17 bases between them. CDR3 coding DNA: TGTGCCTGGAGTGTAGGTCAACCGAGACGGGATGAGCAGTTCTTC. As protein: CAWSVGQPRRDEQFF.

Of note for this clone: One junction end does not reproduce the germline sequence, and a read error may be involved. This rearrangement joins TRBV11-3 to TRBJ2-5; 8 bases agree with TRBD1. Germline V CDR1 and CDR2: SGHNT, YENEEA. The CDR3 has 15 amino acids. This chain's CDR3 is CASSLDPGGAETQYF. As DNA, the CDR3 is TGTGCCAGCAGCCTAGATCCAGGGGGCGCGGAGACCCAGTACTTC.

The rearrangement joins TRBV5-1 to TRBJ2-3; 8 nucleotides agree with TRBD2. Germline CDR1 and CDR2: SGHRS and YFSETQ. After removal of 1 base from V and 0 bases from J, the junction contained 7 bases not matched to a gene. The CDR3 totals 17 residues. CDR3 region: CASSLIGLAVSTDTQYF. The CDR3, as DNA: TGCGCCAGCAGCTTGATCGGACTAGCTGTTAGCACAGATACGCAGTATTTT.

The rearrangement links TRBV6-5 to TRBJ2-1; D is ambiguous. Germline-derived CDR1 and CDR2 are MNHEY and SVGAGI. This CDR3 spans 15 amino acids. With 2 bases removed from V and 4 bases from J, the gap between germline ends came to 12 bases. The CDR3 bases are TGTGCCAGCAGTTACACTCAGCTAGGATACAATGAGCAGTTCTTC. This codes for CASSYTQLGYNEQFF.

The genes are TRBV9 and TRBJ1-3; 7 bases map to TRBD1. J gave up 2 bases and V 1 base, and 3 bases lay outside the gene matches. Germline assignment: CDR1 SGDLS and CDR2 YYNGEE. The CDR3 has 15 residues. The CDR3 DNA is TGTGCCAGCAGCGTACTAACAGGGGCTGGAAACACCATATATTTT. Residues: CASSVLTGAGNTIYF.

The chain employs TRBV7-7 and TRBJ2-1; 10 bases agree with TRBD2. The CDR3 runs to 16 residues. Germline V gene sequence: CDR1 SSHAT, CDR2 FNYEAQ (reference sequence). V was clipped by 5 bases and J by 4 bases; unmatched bases: 8. The CDR3 loop is CASSQLAGLWYNEQFF. The DNA for the CDR3 is TGTGCCAGCAGCCAACTAGCGGGACTGTGGTACAATGAGCAGTTCTTC.

CDR3 residues: CASSIFSGRYNEQFF. CDR3 in DNA: TGTGCCAGTAGTATATTCAGCGGGAGATACAATGAGCAGTTCTTC. V gene TRBV19 combines with J gene TRBJ2-1; 8 nucleotides align to TRBD2. Germline CDR1 LNHDA, CDR2 SQIVND (reference sequence). The CDR3 totals 15 residues. J lost 4 bases, V lost 2 bases, and 4 bases had no gene match.

V and J are TRBV3-1 (or the pseudogene TRBV3-2) and TRBJ2-1; D is uncertain. The CDR3 has 15 amino acids. Germline assignment: CDR1 LGHDT and CDR2 YNNKEL (reference sequence). V lost 0 bases to trimming and J lost 6 bases, with 12 bases between them. In DNA form, the CDR3 reads TGTGCCAGCAGCCAAGATCTAAAAACCCTCAATGAGCAGTTCTTC. Its translation: CASSQDLKTLNEQFF.

This chain uses TRBV2 with TRBJ1-4; a possible D gene is TRBD1 (5 bases). This CDR3 comprises 14 residues. Trimming stripped 5 bases from V and 4 bases from J, with 11 bases between. Germline loops: CDR1 SNHLY, CDR2 FYNNEI. The CDR3 bases are TGTGCCAGCAGTAGACAGTGGCGTAATGAAAAACTGTTTTTT. Translating gives CASSRQWRNEKLFF.

J is TRBJ2-7 and V is TRBV19; D is possibly TRBD2 (6 bases). The CDR3 is 13 amino acids. From germline, CDR1 is LNHDA and CDR2 SQIVND (reference sequence). The germline V and J ends were trimmed by 6 bases and 6 bases, with 15 bases remaining between them. CDR3 DNA: TGTGCCAGTAGCCGGGACTTCGGCTCCGAGCAGTACGTC. It yields the protein CASSRDFGSEQYV.

V usage is TRBV24-1 and J usage is TRBJ2-7; tentative D call: TRBD2 (5 bases). Germline CDR1 and CDR2: KGHDR and SFDVKD. The CDR3 runs 13 residues. The V end lost 3 bases, the J end lost 7 bases, and 12 bases lay between the germline ends. The CDR3 protein is CATSDLTGREQYV. For the CDR3, the DNA is TGTGCCACCAGTGATCTAACGGGAAGGGAGCAGTACGTC.

This clone was seen only once. The chain combines TRBV7-2 with TRBJ1-1; maybe TRBD1 (5 bases). The CDR3 runs to 15 residues. Germline CDR1 is SGHTA and CDR2 is FQGNSA. Trimming cost V 2 bases and J 5 bases, with 15 bases left between them. CDR3 DNA sequence: TGTGCCAGCAGCTTACTCAGGGTTTATGGGACTGAAGCTTTCTTT. It is translated as CASSLLRVYGTEAFF.